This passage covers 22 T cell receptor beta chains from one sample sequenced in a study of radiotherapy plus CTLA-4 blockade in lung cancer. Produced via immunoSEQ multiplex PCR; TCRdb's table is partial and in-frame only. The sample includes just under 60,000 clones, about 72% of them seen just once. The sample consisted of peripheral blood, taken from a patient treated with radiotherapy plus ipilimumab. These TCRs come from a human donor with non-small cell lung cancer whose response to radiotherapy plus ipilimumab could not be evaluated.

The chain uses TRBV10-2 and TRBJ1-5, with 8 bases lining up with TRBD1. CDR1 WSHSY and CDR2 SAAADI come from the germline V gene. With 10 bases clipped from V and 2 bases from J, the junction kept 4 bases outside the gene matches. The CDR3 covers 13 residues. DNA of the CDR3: TGCGCCATACAACAGGGGGGCAATCAGCCCCAGCATTTT. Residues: CAIQQGGNQPQHF.

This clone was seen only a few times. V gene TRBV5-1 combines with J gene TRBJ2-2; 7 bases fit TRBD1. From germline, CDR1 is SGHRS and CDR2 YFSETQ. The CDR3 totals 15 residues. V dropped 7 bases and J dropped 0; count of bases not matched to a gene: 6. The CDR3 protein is CASVSGTANTGELFF. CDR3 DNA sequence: TGCGCCAGCGTTTCCGGGACAGCGAACACCGGGGAGCTGTTTTTT.

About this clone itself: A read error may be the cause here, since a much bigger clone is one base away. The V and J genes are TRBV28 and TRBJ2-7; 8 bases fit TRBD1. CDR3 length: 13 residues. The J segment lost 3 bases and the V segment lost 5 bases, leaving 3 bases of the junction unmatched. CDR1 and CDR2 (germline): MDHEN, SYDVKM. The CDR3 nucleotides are TGTGCCAGCAGTCCGACAGGGGACTACGAGCAGTACTTC. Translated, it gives CASSPTGDYEQYF.

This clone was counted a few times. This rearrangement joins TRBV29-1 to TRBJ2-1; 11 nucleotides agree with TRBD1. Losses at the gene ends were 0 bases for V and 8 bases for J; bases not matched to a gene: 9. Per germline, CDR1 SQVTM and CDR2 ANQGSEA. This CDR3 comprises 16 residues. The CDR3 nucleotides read TGCAGCGTTGAAGAGGACAGGGGGCAGATTAAGGATGAGCAGTTCTTC. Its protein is CSVEEDRGQIKDEQFF.

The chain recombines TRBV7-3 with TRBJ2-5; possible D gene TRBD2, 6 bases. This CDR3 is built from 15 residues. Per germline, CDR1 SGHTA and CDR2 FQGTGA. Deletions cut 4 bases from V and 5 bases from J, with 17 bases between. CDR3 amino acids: CASSWSGQEGETQYF. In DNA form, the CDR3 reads TGTGCCAGCAGCTGGAGCGGGCAGGAGGGGGAGACCCAGTACTTC.

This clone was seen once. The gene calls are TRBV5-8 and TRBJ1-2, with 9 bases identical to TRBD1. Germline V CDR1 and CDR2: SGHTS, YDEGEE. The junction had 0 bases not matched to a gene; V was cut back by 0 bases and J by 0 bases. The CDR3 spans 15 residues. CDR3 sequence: CASSLGQGANYGYTF. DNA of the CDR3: TGTGCCAGCAGCTTGGGACAGGGGGCTAACTATGGCTACACCTTC. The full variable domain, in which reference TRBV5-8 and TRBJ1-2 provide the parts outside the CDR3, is EAGVTQSPTHLIKTRGQQATLRCSPISGHTSVYWYQQALGLGLQFLLWYDEGEERNRGNFPPRFSGRQFPNYSSELNVNALELEDSALYLCASSLGQGANYGYTFGSGTRLTVV.

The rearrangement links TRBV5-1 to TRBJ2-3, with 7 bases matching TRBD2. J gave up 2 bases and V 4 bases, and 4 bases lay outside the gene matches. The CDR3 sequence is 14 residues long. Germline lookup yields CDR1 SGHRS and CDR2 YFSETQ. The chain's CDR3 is CASSPERDTDTQYF. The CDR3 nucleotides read TGCGCCAGCAGCCCGGAGCGGGACACAGATACGCAGTATTTT.

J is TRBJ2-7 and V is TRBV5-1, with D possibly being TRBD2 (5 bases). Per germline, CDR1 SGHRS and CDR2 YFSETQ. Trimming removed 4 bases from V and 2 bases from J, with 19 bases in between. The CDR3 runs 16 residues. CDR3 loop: CASSPTERPATYEQYF. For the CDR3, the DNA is TGCGCCAGCAGCCCCACCGAGCGGCCCGCCACCTACGAGCAGTACTTC. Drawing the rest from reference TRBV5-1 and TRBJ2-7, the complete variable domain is KAGVTQTPRYLIKTRGQQVTLSCSPISGHRSVSWYQQTPGQGLQFLFEYFSETQRNKGNFPGRFSGRQFSNSRSEMNVSTLELGDSALYLCASSPTERPATYEQYFGPGTRLTVT.

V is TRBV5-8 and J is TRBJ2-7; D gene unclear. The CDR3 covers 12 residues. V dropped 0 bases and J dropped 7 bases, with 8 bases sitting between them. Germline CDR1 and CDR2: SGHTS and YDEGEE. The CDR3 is CASSLVLLEQYF. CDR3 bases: TGTGCCAGCAGCTTGGTCCTTTTGGAGCAGTACTTC.

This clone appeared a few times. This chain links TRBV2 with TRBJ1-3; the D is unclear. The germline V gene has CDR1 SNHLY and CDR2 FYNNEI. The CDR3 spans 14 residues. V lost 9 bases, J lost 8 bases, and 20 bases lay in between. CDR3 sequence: CASEGYQFGDTIYF. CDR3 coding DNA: TGTGCCAGTGAGGGATATCAGTTCGGGGACACCATATATTTT. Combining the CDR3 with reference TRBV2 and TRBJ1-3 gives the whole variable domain EPEVTQTPSHQVTQMGQEVILRCVPISNHLYFYWYRQILGQKVEFLVSFYNNEISEKSEIFDDQFSVERPDGSNFTLKIRSTKLEDSAMYFCASEGYQFGDTIYFGEGSWLTVV.

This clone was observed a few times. The CDR3 loop is CASSSGTSGGNLLETQYF. CDR3 bases: TGCGCCAGCAGCTCCGGGACTAGCGGGGGAAATTTGCTAGAGACCCAGTACTTC. The chain links TRBV5-1 to TRBJ2-5; 14 bases are shared with TRBD2. This CDR3 comprises 18 residues. J was trimmed by 4 bases and V by 3 bases; bases with no gene match: 11. From germline, CDR1 is SGHRS and CDR2 YFSETQ.

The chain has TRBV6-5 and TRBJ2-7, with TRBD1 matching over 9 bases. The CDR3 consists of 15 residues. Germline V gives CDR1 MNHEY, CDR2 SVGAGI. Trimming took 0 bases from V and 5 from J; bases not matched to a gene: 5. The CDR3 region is CASSYSPGTGNEQYF. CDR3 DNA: TGTGCCAGCAGTTACTCGCCTGGGACAGGGAACGAGCAGTACTTC.

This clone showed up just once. For the CDR3, the DNA is TGTGCCAGCAGCTCGGGGGACGGCTTTTCACCCCTCCACTTT. The encoded protein is CASSSGDGFSPLHF. The V call is TRBV7-9, the J call TRBJ1-6; D is possibly TRBD1 (5 bases). The CDR3 length is 14 residues. CDR1 is SEHNR and CDR2 is FQNEAQ in the germline V gene (reference sequence). Trimming left V 4 bases short and J 9 bases short, with 13 bases between.

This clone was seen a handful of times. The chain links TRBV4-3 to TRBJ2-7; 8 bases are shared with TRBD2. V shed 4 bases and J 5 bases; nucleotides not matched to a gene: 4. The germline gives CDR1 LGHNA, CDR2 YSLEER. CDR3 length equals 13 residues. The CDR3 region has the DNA TGCGCCAGCAGCCCCTCGGGGGGGGACGAGCAGTACTTC. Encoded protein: CASSPSGGDEQYF.

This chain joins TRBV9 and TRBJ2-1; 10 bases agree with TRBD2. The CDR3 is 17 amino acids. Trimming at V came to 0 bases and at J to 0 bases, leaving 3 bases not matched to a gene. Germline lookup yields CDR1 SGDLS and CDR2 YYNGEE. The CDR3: CASSVAPSGSSYNEQFF. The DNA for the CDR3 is TGTGCCAGCAGCGTAGCTCCTAGCGGGAGCTCCTACAATGAGCAGTTCTTC.

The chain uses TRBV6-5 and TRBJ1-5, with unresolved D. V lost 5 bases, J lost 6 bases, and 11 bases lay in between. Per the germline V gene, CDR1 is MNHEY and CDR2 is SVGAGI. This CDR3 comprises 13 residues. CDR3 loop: CASSEVEAQPQHF. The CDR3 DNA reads TGTGCCAGCAGTGAGGTCGAAGCTCAGCCCCAGCATTTT.

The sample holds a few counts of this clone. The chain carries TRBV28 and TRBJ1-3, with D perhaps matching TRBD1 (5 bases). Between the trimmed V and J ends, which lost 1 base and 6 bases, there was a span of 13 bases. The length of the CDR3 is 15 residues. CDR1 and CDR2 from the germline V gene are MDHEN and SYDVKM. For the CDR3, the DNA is TGTGCCAGCAGTTTATTAGCAGGGTATGAAAACACCATATATTTT. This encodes CASSLLAGYENTIYF. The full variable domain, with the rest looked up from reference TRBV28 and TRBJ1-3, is DVKVTQSSRYLVKRTGEKVFLECVQDMDHENMFWYRQDPGLGLRLIYFSYDVKMKEKGDIPEGYSVSREKKERFSLILESASTNQTSMYLCASSLLAGYENTIYFGEGSWLTVV.

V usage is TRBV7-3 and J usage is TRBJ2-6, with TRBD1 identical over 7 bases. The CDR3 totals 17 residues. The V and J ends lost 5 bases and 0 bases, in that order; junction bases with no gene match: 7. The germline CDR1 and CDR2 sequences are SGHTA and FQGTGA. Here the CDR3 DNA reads TGTGCCAGCAGCAAAGGACAGGTCAGCTCTGGGGCCAACGTCCTGACTTTC. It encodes CASSKGQVSSGANVLTF.

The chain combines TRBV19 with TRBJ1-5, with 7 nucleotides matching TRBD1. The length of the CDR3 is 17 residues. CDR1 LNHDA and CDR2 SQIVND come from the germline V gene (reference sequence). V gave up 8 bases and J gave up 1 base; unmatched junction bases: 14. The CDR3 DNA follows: TGTGCCAGTGACCCCCGCAGGGGGGCCTTGAGCAATCAGCCCCAGCATTTT. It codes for CASDPRRGALSNQPQHF.

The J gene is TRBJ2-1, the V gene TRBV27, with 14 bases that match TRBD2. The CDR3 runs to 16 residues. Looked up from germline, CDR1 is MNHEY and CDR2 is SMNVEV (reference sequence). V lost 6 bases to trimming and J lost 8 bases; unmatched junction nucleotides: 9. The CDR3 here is CASRTSGGAVSHEQFF. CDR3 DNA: TGTGCCAGCAGGACTAGCGGGGGGGCCGTTAGTCATGAGCAGTTCTTC.

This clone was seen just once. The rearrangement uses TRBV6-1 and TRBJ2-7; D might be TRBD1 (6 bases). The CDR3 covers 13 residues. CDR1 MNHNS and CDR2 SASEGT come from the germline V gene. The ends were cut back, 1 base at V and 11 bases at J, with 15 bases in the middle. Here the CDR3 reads CASSEVPGQGEYF. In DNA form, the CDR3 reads TGTGCCAGCAGTGAAGTGCCGGGACAAGGAGAGTACTTC.

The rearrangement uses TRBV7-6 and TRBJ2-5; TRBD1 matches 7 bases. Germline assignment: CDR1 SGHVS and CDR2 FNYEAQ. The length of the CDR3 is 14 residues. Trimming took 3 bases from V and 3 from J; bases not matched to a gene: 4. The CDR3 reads CASSFRDREETQYF. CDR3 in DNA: TGTGCCAGCAGCTTCAGGGACAGAGAAGAGACCCAGTACTTC. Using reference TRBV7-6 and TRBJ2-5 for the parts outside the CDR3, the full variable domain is GAGVSQSPRYKVTKRGQDVALRCDPISGHVSLYWYRQALGQGPEFLTYFNYEAQQDKSGLPNDRFSAERPEGSISTLTIQRTEQRDSAMYRCASSFRDREETQYFGPGTRLLVL.